This TCR beta chain was identified in a study of beta chain features in type 1 diabetes. Overall study results and limits: Whether TCRB rearrangement is influenced by HLA type was left unresolved in this analysis. Patients with type 1 diabetes carried fewer insertions and had more deletions at their VDJ junctions.

A word on this clone: Its cognate antigen is unknown.

Averaging roughly 0.12 L, one heparinised blood draw came from each individual donor. All of the isolated RNA was reverse transcribed, so expressed TCRB transcripts were sequenced. Sequenced naive, central memory and regulatory T cell samples produced an average of approximately 3.5 million reads. Using immunoSEQ multiplex PCR, the repertoire was profiled, and TCRdb retains in-frame clones only, with some absent. The table has around 430,000 clones, around 28% seen once; the top ten hold 0.05% to 0.065%. The CDR3 loop spans 16 amino acids. From germline, CDR1 is LGHNT and CDR2 FRNRAP. V was clipped by 4 bases and J by 6 bases; unmatched bases: 7.

V is TRBV12-5 and J is TRBJ2-1; 12 positions match TRBD2. The sequence was obtained from a young man in good health. Specimen: naive CD4+ T cells from blood. The CDR3 coding sequence is TGTGCTAGTGGTTCCAGACTAGCGGGAGAAGGCAATGAGCAGTTCTTC. It specifies CASGSRLAGEGNEQFF.